The T cell receptor beta chain described here comes from a study of shared clonotypes between healthy human individuals. This table comes from immunoSEQ multiplex PCR, and its TCRdb copy is limited to in-frame clones, with some not included. The profile shows roughly 1 million clones, approximately 80% of them singletons. Per germline, CDR1 LNHDA and CDR2 SQIVND (reference sequence). Trimming removed 5 bases at V and 1 base at J, with 9 bases between. The CDR3 has 14 residues. The TCR originated in a man aged 18 to 30 in good health. Some clones in this sample may be carry-over from other donors' samples. The V call is TRBV19, the J call TRBJ2-4; the D gene is possibly TRBD1 (5 bases). Sequences were obtained from memory CD4+ T cells from PBMCs. Subset defined: CD45RA-negative fraction. Here the CDR3 DNA reads TGTGCCAGTAGTTCTCAGGGTGCCAAAAACATTCAGTACTTC. Its translation: CASSSQGAKNIQYF.